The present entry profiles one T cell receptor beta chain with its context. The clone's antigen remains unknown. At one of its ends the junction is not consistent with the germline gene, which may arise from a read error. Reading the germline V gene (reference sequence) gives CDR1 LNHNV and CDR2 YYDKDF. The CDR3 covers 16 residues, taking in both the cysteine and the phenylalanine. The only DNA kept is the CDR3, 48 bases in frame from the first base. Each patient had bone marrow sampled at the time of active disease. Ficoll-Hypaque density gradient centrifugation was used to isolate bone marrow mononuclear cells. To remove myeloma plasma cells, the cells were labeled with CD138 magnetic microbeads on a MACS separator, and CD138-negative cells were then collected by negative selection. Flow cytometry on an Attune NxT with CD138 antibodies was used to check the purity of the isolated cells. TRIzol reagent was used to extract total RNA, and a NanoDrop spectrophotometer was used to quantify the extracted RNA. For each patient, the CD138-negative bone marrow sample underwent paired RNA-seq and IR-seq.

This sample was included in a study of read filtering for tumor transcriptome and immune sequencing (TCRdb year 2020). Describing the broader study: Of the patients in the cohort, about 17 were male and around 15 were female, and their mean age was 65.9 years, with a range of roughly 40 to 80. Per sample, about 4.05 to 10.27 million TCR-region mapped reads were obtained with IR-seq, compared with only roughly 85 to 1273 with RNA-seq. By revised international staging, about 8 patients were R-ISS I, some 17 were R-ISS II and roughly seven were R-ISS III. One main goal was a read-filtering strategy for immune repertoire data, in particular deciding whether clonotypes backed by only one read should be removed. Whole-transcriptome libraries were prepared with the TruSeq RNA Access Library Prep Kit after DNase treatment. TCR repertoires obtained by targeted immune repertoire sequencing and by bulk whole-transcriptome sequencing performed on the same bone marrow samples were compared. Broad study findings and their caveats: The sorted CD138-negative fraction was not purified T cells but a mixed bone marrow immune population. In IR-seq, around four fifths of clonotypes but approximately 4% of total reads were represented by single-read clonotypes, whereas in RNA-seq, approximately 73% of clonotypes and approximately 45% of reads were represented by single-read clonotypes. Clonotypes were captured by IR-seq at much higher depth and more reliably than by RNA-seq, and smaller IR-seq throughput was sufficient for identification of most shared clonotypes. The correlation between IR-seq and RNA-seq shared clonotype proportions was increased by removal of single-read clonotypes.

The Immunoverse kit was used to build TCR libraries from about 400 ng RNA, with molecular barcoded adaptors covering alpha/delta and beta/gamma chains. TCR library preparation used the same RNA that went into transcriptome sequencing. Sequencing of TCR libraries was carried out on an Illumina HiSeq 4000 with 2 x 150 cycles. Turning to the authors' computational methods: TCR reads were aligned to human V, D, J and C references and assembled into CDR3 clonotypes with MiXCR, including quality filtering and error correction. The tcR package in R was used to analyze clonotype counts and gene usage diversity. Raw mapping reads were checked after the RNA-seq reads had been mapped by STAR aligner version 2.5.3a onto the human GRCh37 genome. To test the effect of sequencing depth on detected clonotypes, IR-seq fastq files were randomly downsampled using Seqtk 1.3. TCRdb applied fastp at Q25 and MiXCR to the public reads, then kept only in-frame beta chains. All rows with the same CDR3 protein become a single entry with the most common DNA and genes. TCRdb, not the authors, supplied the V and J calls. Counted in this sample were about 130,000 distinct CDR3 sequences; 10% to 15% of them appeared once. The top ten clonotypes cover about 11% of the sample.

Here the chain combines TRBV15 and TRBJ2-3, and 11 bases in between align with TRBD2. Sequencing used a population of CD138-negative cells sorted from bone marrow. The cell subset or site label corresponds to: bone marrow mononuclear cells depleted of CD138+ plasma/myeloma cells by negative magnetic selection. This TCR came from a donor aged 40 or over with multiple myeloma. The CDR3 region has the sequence CATSITGTSGRDRQYF. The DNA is TGTGCCACCAGCATTACCGGGACTAGCGGTAGGGATAGGCAGTATTTT.